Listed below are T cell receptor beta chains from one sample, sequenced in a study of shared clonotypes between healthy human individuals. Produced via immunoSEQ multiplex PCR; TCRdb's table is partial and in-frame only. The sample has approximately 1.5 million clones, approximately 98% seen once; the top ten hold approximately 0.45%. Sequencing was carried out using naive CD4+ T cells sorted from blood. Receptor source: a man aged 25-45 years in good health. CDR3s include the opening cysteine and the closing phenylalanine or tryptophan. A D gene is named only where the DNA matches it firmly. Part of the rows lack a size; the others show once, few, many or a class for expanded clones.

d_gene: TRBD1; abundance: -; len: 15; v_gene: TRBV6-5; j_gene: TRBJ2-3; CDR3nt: TGTGCCAGCAGTCACCTGGGGACAGTCACAGATACGCAGTATTTT; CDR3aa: CASSHLGTVTDTQYF
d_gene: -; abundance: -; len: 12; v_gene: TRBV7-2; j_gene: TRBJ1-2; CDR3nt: TGTGCCAGCAGCTTTTCACTTGAGGGCTACACCTTC; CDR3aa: CASSFSLEGYTF
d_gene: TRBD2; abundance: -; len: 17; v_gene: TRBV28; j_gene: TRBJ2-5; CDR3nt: TGTGCCAGCAGTTTATCCCGCAGGCGGGAGTGGGTAGAGACCCAGTACTTC; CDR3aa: CASSLSRRREWVETQYF
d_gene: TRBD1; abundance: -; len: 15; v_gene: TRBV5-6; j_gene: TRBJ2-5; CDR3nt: TGTGCCAGCAGCTTGAAGAGACAGGGGCAAGAGACCCAGTACTTC; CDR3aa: CASSLKRQGQETQYF
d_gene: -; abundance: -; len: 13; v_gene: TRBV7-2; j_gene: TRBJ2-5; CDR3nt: TGTGCCAGCAGCTCCGGACGTAGGGAGACCCAGTACTTC; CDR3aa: CASSSGRRETQYF
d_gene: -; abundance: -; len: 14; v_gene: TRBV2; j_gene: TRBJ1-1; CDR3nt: TGTGCCAGCACCCCGTGGGGGGAGATTGCTGAAGCTTTCTTT; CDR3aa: CASTPWGEIAEAFF
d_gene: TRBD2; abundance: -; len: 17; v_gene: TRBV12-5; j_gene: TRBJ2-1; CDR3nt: TGTGCTAGTGGGTTTAGCGGGAGGCCGAGCGTGTACAATGAGCAGTTCTTC; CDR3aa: CASGFSGRPSVYNEQFF
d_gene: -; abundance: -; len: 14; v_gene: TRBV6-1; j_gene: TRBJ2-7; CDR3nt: TGTGCCAGCACCCACGGTCCGGCCTCCTACGAGCAGTACTTC; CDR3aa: CASTHGPASYEQYF
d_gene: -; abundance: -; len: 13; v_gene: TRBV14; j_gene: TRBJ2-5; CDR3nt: TGTGCCAGCAGCCAAGCGTCTATAGAGACCCAGTACTTC; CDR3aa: CASSQASIETQYF
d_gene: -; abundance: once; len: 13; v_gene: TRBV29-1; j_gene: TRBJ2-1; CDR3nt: TGCAGCGTCAGGGGCGGGAGAGGCAATGAGCAGTTCTTC; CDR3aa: CSVRGGRGNEQFF
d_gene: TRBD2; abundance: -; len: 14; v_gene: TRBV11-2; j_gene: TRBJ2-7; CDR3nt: TGTGCCAGCAGCTTAGACGGGAGGGCCGGCGAGCAGTACTTC; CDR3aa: CASSLDGRAGEQYF
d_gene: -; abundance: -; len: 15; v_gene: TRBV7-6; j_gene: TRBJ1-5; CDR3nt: TGTGCCAGCAGCACCCGATTAGGGATGTATCAGCCCCAGCATTTT; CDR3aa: CASSTRLGMYQPQHF
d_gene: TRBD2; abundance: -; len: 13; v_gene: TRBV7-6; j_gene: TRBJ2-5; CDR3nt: TGTGCCAGCAGTCTAGCGGGGGGCGAGACCCAGTACTTC; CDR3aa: CASSLAGGETQYF
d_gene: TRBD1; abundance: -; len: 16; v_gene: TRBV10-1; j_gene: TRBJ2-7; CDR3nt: TGCGCCAGCTCAGTACTCCCGGGACAGGTTACCTACGAGCAGTACTTC; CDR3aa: CASSVLPGQVTYEQYF
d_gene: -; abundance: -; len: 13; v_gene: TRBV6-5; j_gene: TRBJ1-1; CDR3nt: TGTGCCAGCAGATGGGACTTGAACACTGAAGCTTTCTTT; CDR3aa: CASRWDLNTEAFF
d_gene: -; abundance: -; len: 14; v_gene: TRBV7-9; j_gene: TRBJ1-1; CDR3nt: TGTGCCAGCAGCCCCCGCCGCGAGAACACTGAAGCTTTCTTT; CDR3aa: CASSPRRENTEAFF
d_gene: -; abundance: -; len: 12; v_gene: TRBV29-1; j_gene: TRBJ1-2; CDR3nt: TGCAGCGCCCCCGGAGGATCCTATGGCTACACCTTC; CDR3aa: CSAPGGSYGYTF
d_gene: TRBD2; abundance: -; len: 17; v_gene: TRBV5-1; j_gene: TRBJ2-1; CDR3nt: TGCGCCAGCAGCATGCCCGGGACTAGCGGGAGGGCCCATGAGCAGTTCTTC; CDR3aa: CASSMPGTSGRAHEQFF
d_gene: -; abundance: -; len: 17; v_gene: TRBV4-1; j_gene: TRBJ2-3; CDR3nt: TGCGCCAGCAGCCAAGCAACTCTCCTTTACCCCACAGATACGCAGTATTTT; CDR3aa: CASSQATLLYPTDTQYF
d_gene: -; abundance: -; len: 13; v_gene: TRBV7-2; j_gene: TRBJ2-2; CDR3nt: TGTGCCAGCAGCGCCCGAAACACCGGGGAGCTGTTTTTT; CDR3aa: CASSARNTGELFF
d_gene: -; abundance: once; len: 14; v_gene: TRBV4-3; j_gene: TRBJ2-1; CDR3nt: TGCGCCAGCAACCAAGACCAGGGTTTCAGTGAGCAGTTCTTC; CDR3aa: CASNQDQGFSEQFF
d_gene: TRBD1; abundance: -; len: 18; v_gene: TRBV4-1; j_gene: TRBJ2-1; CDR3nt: TGCGCCAGCAGCCAAGATTCCAACCGGGACAGCCAAGACAATGAGCAGTTCTTC; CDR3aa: CASSQDSNRDSQDNEQFF
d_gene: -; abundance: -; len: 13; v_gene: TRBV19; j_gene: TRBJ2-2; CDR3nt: TGTGCCAGTAGTATCGGGGGCACCGGGGAGCTGTTTTTT; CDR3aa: CASSIGGTGELFF
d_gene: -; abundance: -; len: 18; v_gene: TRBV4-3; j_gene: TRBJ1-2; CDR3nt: TGCGCCAGCAGCCAGCACAGGTACGCGGGCTCCGTTAACTATGGCTACACCTTC; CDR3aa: CASSQHRYAGSVNYGYTF
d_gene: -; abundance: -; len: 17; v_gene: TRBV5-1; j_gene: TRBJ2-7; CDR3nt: TGCGCCAGCAGCTCCCACCGGGGTGGGCGCGAAACGGGTGAGCAGTACTTC; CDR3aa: CASSSHRGGRETGEQYF
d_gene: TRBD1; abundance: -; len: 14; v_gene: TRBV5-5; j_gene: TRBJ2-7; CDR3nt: TGTGCCAGCAGCGCAATCCTTACAGGGGGCGTGCAGTACTTC; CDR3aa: CASSAILTGGVQYF
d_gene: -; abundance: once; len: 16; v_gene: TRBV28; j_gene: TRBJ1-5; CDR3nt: TGTGCCAGCAGCCAAGGGGGGAAGTTGGGCAATCAGCCCCAGCATTTT; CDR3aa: CASSQGGKLGNQPQHF
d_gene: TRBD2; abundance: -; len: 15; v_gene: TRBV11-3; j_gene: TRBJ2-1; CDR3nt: TGTGCCAGCAGCTTAGATCCGGCGGGAGGGCTTGAGCAGTTCTTC; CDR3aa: CASSLDPAGGLEQFF
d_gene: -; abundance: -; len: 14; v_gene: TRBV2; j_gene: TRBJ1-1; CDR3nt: TGTGCCAGCAGGGGGCTGGGGGCCGACACTGAAGCTTTCTTT; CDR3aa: CASRGLGADTEAFF
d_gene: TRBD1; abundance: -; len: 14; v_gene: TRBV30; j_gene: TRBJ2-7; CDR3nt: TGTGCCTGGAGTGAGGGGGACAGCTCCTACGAGCAGTACTTC; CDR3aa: CAWSEGDSSYEQYF
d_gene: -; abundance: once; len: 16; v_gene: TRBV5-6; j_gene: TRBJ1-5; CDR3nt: TGTGCCAGCAGCTTGGGCGGGACGGTGAGCAATCAGCCCCAGCATTTT; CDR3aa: CASSLGGTVSNQPQHF
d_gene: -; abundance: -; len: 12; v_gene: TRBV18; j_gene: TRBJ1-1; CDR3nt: TGTGCCAGCTCGGAGGTCGGGACTGAAGCTTTCTTT; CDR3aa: CASSEVGTEAFF
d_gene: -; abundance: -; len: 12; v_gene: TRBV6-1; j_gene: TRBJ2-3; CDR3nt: TGTGCCAGTGGGAAACTAGCTTATACGCAGTATTTT; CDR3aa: CASGKLAYTQYF
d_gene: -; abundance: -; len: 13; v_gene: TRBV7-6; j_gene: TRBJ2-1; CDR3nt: TGTGCCAGCAGCTTCGATACCTACAATGAGCAGTTCTTC; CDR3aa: CASSFDTYNEQFF
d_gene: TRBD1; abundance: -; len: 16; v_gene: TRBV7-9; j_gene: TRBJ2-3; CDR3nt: TGTGCCAGCAGCTTAATAGCGGGACAGGGGACAGATACGCAGTATTTT; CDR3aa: CASSLIAGQGTDTQYF
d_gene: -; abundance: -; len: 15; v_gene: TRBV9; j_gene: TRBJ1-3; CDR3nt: TGTGCCAGCAGCGTAGGACAGCTCTCTGGAAACACCATATATTTT; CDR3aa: CASSVGQLSGNTIYF
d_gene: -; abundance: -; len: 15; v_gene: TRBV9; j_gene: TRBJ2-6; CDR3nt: TGTGCCAGCAGCGCGAGGAGCTCTGGGGCCAACGTCCTGACTTTC; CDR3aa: CASSARSSGANVLTF
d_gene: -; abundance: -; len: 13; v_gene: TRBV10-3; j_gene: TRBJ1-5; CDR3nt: TGTGCCACGGGGGGGGGTGGCAATCAGCCCCAGCATTTT; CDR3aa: CATGGGGNQPQHF
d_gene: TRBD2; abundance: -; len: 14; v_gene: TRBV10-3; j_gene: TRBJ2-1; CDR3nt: TGTGCCATCGGGAGGACTAGCCAGAGCAATGAGCAGTTCTTC; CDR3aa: CAIGRTSQSNEQFF
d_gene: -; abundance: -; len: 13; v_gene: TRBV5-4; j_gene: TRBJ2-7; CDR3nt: TGTGCCAGCAGCTTCTGGGGGAACTACGAGCAGTACTTC; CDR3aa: CASSFWGNYEQYF
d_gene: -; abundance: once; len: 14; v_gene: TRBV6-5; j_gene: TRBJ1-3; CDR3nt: TGTGCCAGCAGGCGAGCTGGCTCTGGAAACACCATATATTTT; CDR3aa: CASRRAGSGNTIYF
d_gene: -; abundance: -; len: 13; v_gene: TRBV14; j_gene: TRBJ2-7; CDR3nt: TGTGCCAGCAGCCAGGATCTTGCAGGCGAGCAGTACTTC; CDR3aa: CASSQDLAGEQYF
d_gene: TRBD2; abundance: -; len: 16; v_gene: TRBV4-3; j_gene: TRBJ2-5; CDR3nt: TGCGCCAGCAGCCAAGACGCCAGCGGGAGGGGGGAGACCCAGTACTTC; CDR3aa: CASSQDASGRGETQYF
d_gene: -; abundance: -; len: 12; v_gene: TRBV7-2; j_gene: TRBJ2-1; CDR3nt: TGTGCCAGCAGCTTAACGCTAAATGAGCAGTTCTTC; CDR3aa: CASSLTLNEQFF
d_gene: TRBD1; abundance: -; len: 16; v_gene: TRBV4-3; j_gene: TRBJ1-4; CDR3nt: TGCGCCAGCAGCCAAGATTACAGGGGGCGGAATGAAAAACTGTTTTTT; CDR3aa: CASSQDYRGRNEKLFF
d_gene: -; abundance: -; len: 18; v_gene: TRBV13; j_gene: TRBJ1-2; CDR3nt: TGTGCCAGCAGTCAAACGAAATCCCACTCCCGTAGGGGCTATGGCTACACCTTC; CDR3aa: CASSQTKSHSRRGYGYTF
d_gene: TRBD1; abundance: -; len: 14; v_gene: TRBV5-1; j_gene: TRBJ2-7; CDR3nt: TGCGCCAGCAGCATAGACAGGGAATGGTACGAGCAGTACTTC; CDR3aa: CASSIDREWYEQYF
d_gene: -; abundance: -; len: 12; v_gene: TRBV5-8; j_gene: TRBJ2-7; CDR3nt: TGTGCCAGCAGCTTGGTCGGGGTAGGGCAGTACTTC; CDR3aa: CASSLVGVGQYF
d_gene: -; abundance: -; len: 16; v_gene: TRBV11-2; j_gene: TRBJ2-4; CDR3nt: TGTGCCAGCAGCTTAAACGGCGGGGTAGCCAAAAACATTCAGTACTTC; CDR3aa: CASSLNGGVAKNIQYF
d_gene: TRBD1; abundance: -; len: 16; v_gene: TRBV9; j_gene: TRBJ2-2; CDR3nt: TGTGCCAGCAGCGCGTTTCAGACAGGGGTGGCCGGGGAGCTGTTTTTT; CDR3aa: CASSAFQTGVAGELFF
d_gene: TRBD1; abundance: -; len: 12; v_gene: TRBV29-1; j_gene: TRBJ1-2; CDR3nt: TGCAGCGTTGAGCAGGGGGCTGGTGGCTACACCTTC; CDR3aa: CSVEQGAGGYTF
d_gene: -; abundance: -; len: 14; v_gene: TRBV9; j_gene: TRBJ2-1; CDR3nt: TGTGCCAGCAGCGCAACCGGGACTTACAATGAGCAGTTCTTC; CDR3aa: CASSATGTYNEQFF